The T cell receptor (beta chain) under discussion was sequenced for a study of T-cell memory formation after mild COVID-19. Study-level points and caveats: Clones contracting across day 15 to 85 had a balanced CD4/CD8 profile; later expanding clones leaned CD4+.

TCRdb recomputed calls from the 5' RACE reads with MiXCR, one row per CDR3 protein. The data show 300,000 to 400,000 distinct CDR3 sequences, roughly an eighth seen once. This clonotype was seen a few times. Its antigen remains unknown. Per the germline V gene, CDR1 is MGHRA and CDR2 is YSYEKL. The V end lost 4 bases, the J end lost 3 bases, and 13 bases lay between the germline ends. This CDR3 comprises 15 residues. V is TRBV4-1 and J is TRBJ2-1; D unresolved. The receptor's source is a man aged 18 to 29 who had mild COVID-19 (a few samples of this study predate the infection). Cell type and time point are not known. The sequencing sample was made of PBMCs or a T cell subset sorted from them (not recorded which). The CDR3 sequence is CASSLGSPRYNEQFF. The CDR3 DNA sequence: TGCGCCAGCAGCCTGGGGTCGCCCCGCTACAATGAGCAGTTCTTC.